Here is one T cell receptor beta chain with its context. This sample is part of a study of cytomegalovirus exposure and HLA in healthy donors. The CDR3 covers 15 residues. Germline V gene lookup returns CDR1 SNHLY and CDR2 FYNNEI. Trimming took 4 bases from V and 3 from J; bases not matched to a gene: 7. With 60 Vbeta and 13 Jbeta primers, the PCR was carried out. The table came from immunoSEQ multiplex PCR; TCRdb's copy has only in-frame clones and leaves some out. This sample has about 210,000 clones, with around 90% found just once. Sequenced material: PBMCs. This TCR was sampled from a boy under 10 years old in good health and CMV-seronegative. The genes are TRBV2 and TRBJ2-7; 9 bases fit TRBD1. The DNA for the CDR3 is TGTGCCAGCAGTGGCCGCTCGGGACAGGGCTACGAGCAGTACTTC. Translating it yields CASSGRSGQGYEQYF.